Shown below are 8 T cell receptor beta chains from a single sample sequenced in a study of shared clonotypes between healthy human individuals. CD45RO negativity and positive selection for CCR7 defined naive CD8 cells, a population that excluded terminally differentiated effector memory CD45RA+ cells. TCRdb keeps only in-frame clones here, not all; method: immunoSEQ multiplex PCR. The repertoire holds hundreds of thousands of clones, around 96% seen once, with 0.11% in the top ten. Sample: naive CD8+ T cells sorted from blood. Receptor source: a woman in her thirties in good health.

V gene TRBV19 combines with J gene TRBJ1-2; a weak D match, TRBD1 (6 bases). Looked up from germline, CDR1 is LNHDA and CDR2 is SQIVND (reference sequence). The CDR3 has 15 amino acids. V was clipped by 9 bases and J by 4 bases, with 21 bases between them. The CDR3 bases are TGTGCCAGCAGGCCCCGCCATGAGGGGGTCTATGGCTACACCTTC. Its translation is CASRPRHEGVYGYTF.

The CDR3: CSVEVGETDSYEQYF. Written as DNA, the CDR3 is TGCAGCGTTGAAGTGGGAGAGACGGACTCCTACGAGCAGTACTTC. The chain couples TRBV29-1 to TRBJ2-7; maybe TRBD2 (5 bases). CDR1 and CDR2 (germline): SQVTM, ANQGSEA. Trimming left V 1 base short and J 0 bases short, with 13 bases between. The CDR3 contains 15 residues.

This chain joins TRBV15 and TRBJ1-4; TRBD1 agrees at 7 bases. The germline V gene has CDR1 LNHNV and CDR2 YYDKDF (reference sequence). After removal of 3 bases from V and 8 bases from J, the junction contained 9 bases not matched to a gene. There are 15 residues in the CDR3. The CDR3 here is CATSSRDNRGEKLFF. In DNA form, the CDR3 reads TGTGCCACCAGCAGTCGGGACAACAGGGGAGAAAAACTGTTTTTT.

The chain employs TRBV14 and TRBJ2-7; tentatively, D is TRBD2 (5 bases). V lost 1 base and J lost 5, with 15 bases in between. From germline, CDR1 is SGHDN and CDR2 FVKESK. The CDR3 loop spans 15 amino acids. The CDR3 here is CASSQGMRTSNEQYF. Written as DNA, the CDR3 is TGTGCCAGCAGCCAAGGAATGCGTACTAGTAACGAGCAGTACTTC. Complete variable domain (other parts from reference TRBV14 and TRBJ2-7): EAGVTQFPSHSVIEKGQTVTLRCDPISGHDNLYWYRRVMGKEIKFLLHFVKESKQDESGMPNNRFLAERTGGTYSTLKVQPAELEDSGVYFCASSQGMRTSNEQYFGPGTRLTVT.

V and J are TRBV27 and TRBJ2-7, with D possibly called TRBD1 or TRBD2 (5 bases each). This CDR3 comprises 14 residues. Germline CDR1 is MNHEY and CDR2 is SMNVEV (reference sequence). Trimming removed 2 bases from V and 5 bases from J, with 13 bases in between. In DNA form, the CDR3 reads TGTGCCAGCAGTTTAAGGGGACCCGAGGACGAGCAGTACTTC. Protein: CASSLRGPEDEQYF.

The CDR3 bases are TGTGCCAGCAGTCCCTATAGCGGGAGAGGACGCACAGATACGCAGTATTTT. Its translation: CASSPYSGRGRTDTQYF. The chain employs TRBV28 and TRBJ2-3; 9 positions match TRBD2. The length of the CDR3 is 17 residues. V lost 5 bases to trimming and J lost 1 base; unmatched junction nucleotides: 10. Germline V gives CDR1 MDHEN, CDR2 SYDVKM.

Of note for this clone: Other DNA sequences within the sample encode an identical CDR3. The rearrangement links TRBV29-1 to TRBJ2-7; a weak D match, TRBD2 (6 bases). This CDR3 is built from 13 residues. CDR1 is SQVTM and CDR2 is ANQGSEA in the germline V gene. V was pared by 4 bases and J by 2 bases, with 12 bases between. The CDR3 DNA is TGCAGCGTTGTGGAGGGAGTCACCTACGAGCAGTACTTC. Protein sequence: CSVVEGVTYEQYF.

The chain joins TRBV7-9 to TRBJ2-7; D uncertain. The V and J ends lost 6 bases and 5 bases respectively, with 17 bases between them. CDR1 is SEHNR, CDR2 FQNEAQ, per germline (reference sequence). The CDR3 is 14 amino acids. Here the CDR3 DNA reads TGTGCCAGCAGTGGAGCACACGGTCCTCACGAGCAGTACTTC. Amino acid sequence: CASSGAHGPHEQYF.